The 21 T cell receptor beta chains below come from one sample, sequenced in a study of blood T cell repertoires in COVID-19. Using immunoSEQ multiplex PCR, the repertoire was profiled, and TCRdb retains in-frame clones only, with some absent. This table has 60,000 to 85,000 clones, about nine tenths appearing once. What was sequenced was peripheral blood. These receptor sequences come from a woman over 75 with active or convalescent COVID-19.

The chain recombines TRBV11-2 with TRBJ2-3; 12 bases match TRBD2. The CDR3 has 18 amino acids. In germline, CDR1 is SGHAT, CDR2 FQNNGV. J lost 5 bases, V lost 4 bases, and 13 bases had no gene match. This CDR3 reads CASSSNLAGGRGLDTQYF. The CDR3, as DNA: TGTGCCAGCAGCTCCAACCTAGCGGGGGGGCGGGGTTTAGATACGCAGTATTTT.

The rearrangement uses TRBV6-2 or TRBV6-3 and TRBJ2-5, with TRBD2 identical over 10 bases. The germline V gene has CDR1 MNHEY and CDR2 SVGEGT. Losses at the gene ends were 2 bases for V and 1 base for J; bases not matched to a gene: 7. The CDR3 loop spans 17 amino acids. The CDR3 loop is CASSYPTSGDPQETQYF. In nucleotides, the CDR3 is TGTGCCAGCAGTTACCCAACTAGCGGGGACCCCCAAGAGACCCAGTACTTC.

About this clone itself: Germline and junction disagree at one end, which may indicate a read error. This rearrangement joins TRBV6-2 or TRBV6-3 to TRBJ2-1; the D gene is possibly TRBD1 (6 bases). CDR1 and CDR2 (germline): MNHEY, SVGEGT. CDR3 size: 17 residues. CDR3 protein: CASSYSPVTGIYNEQFF. DNA for the CDR3: TGTGCCAGCAGCTACTCGCCGGTGACAGGAATTTACAATGAGCAGTTCTTC.

Written as DNA, the CDR3 is TGTGCCAGCTCACCGCGGAGGGGGCCAGATACGCAGTATTTT. It translates to CASSPRRGPDTQYF. The chain carries TRBV18 and TRBJ2-3; tentatively, D is TRBD1 (7 bases). CDR1 and CDR2 from the germline V gene are KGHSH and LQKENI. This CDR3 contains 14 residues. With 3 bases removed from V and 4 bases from J, the gap between germline ends came to 11 bases.

The CDR3 DNA sequence: TGTGCCAGCAGCTTAGCACAGGATTATAGCAATCAGCCCCAGCATTTT. This sequence encodes CASSLAQDYSNQPQHF. The chain uses TRBV7-2 and TRBJ1-5; the D gene is possibly TRBD1 (5 bases). Germline lookup yields CDR1 SGHTA and CDR2 FQGNSA. The CDR3 is 16 amino acids. V shed 0 bases and J shed 0 bases, with 9 bases lying between them. The whole variable domain, remainder taken from reference TRBV7-2 and TRBJ1-5, is GAGVSQSPSNKVTEKGKDVELRCDPISGHTALYWYRQSLGQGLEFLIYFQGNSAPDKSGLPSDRFSAERTGGSVSTLTIQRTQQEDSAVYLCASSLAQDYSNQPQHFGDGTRLSIL.

The CDR3 loop reads CASSRAGTGGQANVLTF. CDR3 nucleotides: TGTGCCAGCAGCCGAGCCGGGACAGGGGGTCAGGCCAACGTCCTGACTTTC. The chain combines TRBV7-8 with TRBJ2-6; the match to TRBD1 covers 11 bases. The CDR3 is 17 residues long. J gave up 6 bases and V 5 bases, and 9 bases lay outside the gene matches. Germline lookup yields CDR1 SGHVS and CDR2 FQNEAQ. Complete variable domain (other parts from reference TRBV7-8 and TRBJ2-6): GAGVSQSPRYKVAKRGQDVALRCDPISGHVSLFWYQQALGQGPEFLTYFQNEAQLDKSGLPSDRFFAERPEGSVSTLKIQRTQQEDSAVYLCASSRAGTGGQANVLTFGAGSRLTVL.

The chain combines TRBV10-2 with TRBJ2-1; TRBD2 aligns across 7 bases. The CDR3 is 15 residues long. Germline V gene lookup returns CDR1 WSHSY and CDR2 SAAADI. With 10 bases clipped from V and 4 bases from J, the junction kept 13 bases outside the gene matches. CDR3 loop: CATSSWGGIYNEQFF. In DNA, the CDR3 is TGCGCCACCTCTAGCTGGGGGGGGATTTACAATGAGCAGTTCTTC.

V usage is TRBV6-4 and J usage is TRBJ1-2; no clear D. Trimming removed 2 bases from V and 6 bases from J, with 13 bases in between. The germline CDR1 and CDR2 sequences are MRHNA and SNTAGT. CDR3 size: 14 residues. The CDR3 DNA sequence: TGTGCCAGCAGTGACGGTGCACAGCCAGATGGCTACACCTTC. Residues: CASSDGAQPDGYTF.

The V and J genes are TRBV30 and TRBJ1-1; 7 nucleotides line up with TRBD1. Looked up from germline, CDR1 is GTSNPN and CDR2 is SVGIG (reference sequence). This CDR3 comprises 11 residues. With 3 bases clipped from V and 13 bases from J, the junction kept 8 bases outside the gene matches. The CDR3 reads CAWRTGPLGFF. The CDR3 nucleotides are TGTGCCTGGAGGACAGGGCCCCTTGGTTTCTTT.

This sequence joins TRBV5-1 and TRBJ2-5; no firm D call. The CDR3 spans 14 residues. The V and J ends lost 4 bases and 1 base respectively, with 11 bases between them. From germline, CDR1 is SGHRS and CDR2 YFSETQ. The CDR3 DNA is TGCGCCAGCAGCCCCCGACAAGTCCAAGAGACCCAGTACTTC. The encoded protein is CASSPRQVQETQYF.

The chain recombines TRBV24-1 with TRBJ1-2; TRBD1 is a possible D gene (6 bases). CDR3 size: 16 residues. V was clipped by 1 base and J by 5 bases, with 16 bases between them. Per germline, CDR1 KGHDR and CDR2 SFDVKD. This chain's CDR3 is CATSDFFYGTSYGYTF. The CDR3 region has the DNA TGTGCCACCAGTGATTTTTTTTACGGGACATCATATGGCTACACCTTC.

The chain recombines TRBV29-1 with TRBJ1-1; the D is unclear. In germline, CDR1 is SQVTM, CDR2 ANQGSEA. Trimming removed 5 bases from V and 4 bases from J, with 11 bases in between. The CDR3 spans 12 residues. The CDR3 loop reads CSVYSGLTEAFF. The CDR3, as DNA: TGCAGCGTTTACAGCGGGCTCACTGAAGCTTTCTTT.

The chain recombines TRBV30 with TRBJ1-6; 7 bases are shared with TRBD1. The V segment lost 2 bases and the J segment 11 bases; nucleotides outside the gene matches: 9. The CDR3 has 14 amino acids. The germline V gene encodes CDR1 GTSNPN and CDR2 SVGIG (reference sequence). CDR3 region: CAWSFSGQTTPLHF. Here the CDR3 DNA reads TGTGCCTGGAGTTTCTCGGGACAGACTACACCCCTCCACTTT. Variable domain in full (rest from reference TRBV30 and TRBJ1-6): SQTIHQWPATLVQPVGSPLSLECTVEGTSNPNLYWYRQAAGRGLQLLFYSVGIGQISSEVPQNLSASRPQDRQFILSSKKLLLSDSGFYLCAWSFSGQTTPLHFGNGTRLTVT.

This clone was detected only once. The rearrangement joins TRBV29-1 to TRBJ1-3, with D possibly being TRBD1 (6 bases). V dropped 6 bases and J dropped 2 bases, with 11 bases sitting between them. Per the germline V gene, CDR1 is SQVTM and CDR2 is ANQGSEA. CDR3 length: 13 residues. The DNA for the CDR3 is TGCAGCGTCCAACAGGGTACTGGAAACACCATATATTTT. Protein: CSVQQGTGNTIYF.

This chain connects TRBV14 to TRBJ2-7, with D possibly TRBD2 on 6 matching bases. The CDR3 loop spans 15 amino acids. V shed 4 bases and J shed 7 bases, with 20 bases lying between them. The V gene's germline CDR1 is SGHDN and CDR2 FVKESK. DNA for the CDR3: TGTGCCAGCAGCCCCGGAGGGCTACGGGTCAGGGAGCAGTACTTC. Translation gives CASSPGGLRVREQYF.

This sequence joins TRBV21-1 and TRBJ1-1; the D call of TRBD1 is as the table states it, not checked on the DNA. TRBV21-1 is a documented pseudogene. This CDR3 is 15 amino acids long. Here the CDR3 DNA reads TGTGCCAGCAGCAAAGGACAAGGATACGACACTGAAGCTTTCTTT. This codes for CASSKGQGYDTEAFF.

The rearrangement joins TRBV5-1 to TRBJ2-1; weak D call: TRBD2 (7 bases). This CDR3 spans 16 amino acids. Germline lookup yields CDR1 SGHRS and CDR2 YFSETQ. Trimming left V 4 bases short and J 1 base short, with 15 bases between. DNA of the CDR3: TGCGCCAGCAGCCAAAGGGGGGGCCCTTCCTACAATGAGCAGTTCTTC. Translating it yields CASSQRGGPSYNEQFF.

This clone was picked up a small number of times. V and J are TRBV7-9 and TRBJ1-4, with D unclear. Trimming pared 3 bases from V and 4 bases from J, leaving 6 bases between. Germline CDR1 is SEHNR and CDR2 is FQNEAQ (reference sequence). This CDR3 has 13 amino acids. The CDR3 sequence: CASSLNGNEKLFF. The CDR3 DNA is TGTGCCAGCAGCTTGAACGGTAATGAAAAACTGTTTTTT.

This chain uses TRBV24-1 with TRBJ2-2, with D possibly TRBD1 on 6 matching bases. The CDR3 contains 14 residues. CDR1 is KGHDR, CDR2 SFDVKD, per germline. Trimming pared 6 bases from V and 7 bases from J, leaving 14 bases between. The CDR3 region has the DNA TGTGCCACCAGTCAGGGGCAAGTCGGCGGGGAGCTGTTTTTT. This codes for CATSQGQVGGELFF.

The rearrangement uses TRBV9 and TRBJ2-3; maybe TRBD1 (6 bases). V was pared by 4 bases and J by 2 bases, with 20 bases between. This CDR3 is built from 17 residues. Looked up from germline, CDR1 is SGDLS and CDR2 is YYNGEE. CDR3 sequence reads: CASSPFATGRVTDTQYF. The CDR3 DNA is TGTGCCAGCAGCCCCTTTGCTACAGGGCGGGTCACAGATACGCAGTATTTT.

The V and J genes are TRBV7-7 and TRBJ1-5; the match to TRBD1 covers 9 bases. Germline V CDR1 and CDR2: SSHAT, FNYEAQ (reference sequence). The CDR3 spans 18 residues. Trimming took 3 bases from V and 9 from J; bases not matched to a gene: 18. The CDR3 DNA sequence: TGTGCCAGCAGCTTTTCGGGACAGGGAAGGTCGGTAGGGTGGCCCCAGCATTTT. This translates into CASSFSGQGRSVGWPQHF.